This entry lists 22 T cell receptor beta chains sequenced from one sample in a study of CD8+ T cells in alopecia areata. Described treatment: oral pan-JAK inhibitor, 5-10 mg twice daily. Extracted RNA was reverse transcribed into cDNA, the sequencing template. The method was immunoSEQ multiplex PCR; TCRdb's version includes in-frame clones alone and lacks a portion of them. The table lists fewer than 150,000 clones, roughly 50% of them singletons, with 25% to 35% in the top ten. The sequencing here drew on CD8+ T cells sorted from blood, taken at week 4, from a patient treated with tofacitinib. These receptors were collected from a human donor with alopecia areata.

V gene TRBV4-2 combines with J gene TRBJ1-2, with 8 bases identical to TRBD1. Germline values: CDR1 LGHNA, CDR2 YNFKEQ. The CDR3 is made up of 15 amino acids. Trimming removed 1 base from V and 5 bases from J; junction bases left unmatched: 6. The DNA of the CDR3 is TGTGCCAGCAGCCAAGGTCCCCAGGGGGCTTATGGCTACACCTTC. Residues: CASSQGPQGAYGYTF.

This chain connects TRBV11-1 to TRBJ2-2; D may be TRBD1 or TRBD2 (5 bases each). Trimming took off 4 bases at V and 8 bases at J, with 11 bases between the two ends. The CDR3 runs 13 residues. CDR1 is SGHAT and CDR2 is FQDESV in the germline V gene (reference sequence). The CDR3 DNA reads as TGTGCCAGCAGCTCGGGGACCTGGGGGGAGCTGTTTTTT. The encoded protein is CASSSGTWGELFF.

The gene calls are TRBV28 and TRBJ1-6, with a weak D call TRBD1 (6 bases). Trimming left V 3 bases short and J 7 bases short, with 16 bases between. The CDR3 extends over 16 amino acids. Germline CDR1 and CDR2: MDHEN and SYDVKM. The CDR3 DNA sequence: TGTGCCAGCAGTTTCCGGGACATCACGTCGAATTCACCCCTCCACTTT. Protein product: CASSFRDITSNSPLHF.

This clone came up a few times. Here the CDR3 DNA reads TGTGCCAGTAGTATTGGGGCATTGTTCTACGAGCAGTACTTC. Translated, it gives CASSIGALFYEQYF. The chain links TRBV19 to TRBJ2-7; weak D call: TRBD1 (5 bases). CDR3 length: 14 amino acids. With 3 bases removed from V and 3 bases from J, the gap between germline ends came to 12 bases. The germline gives CDR1 LNHDA, CDR2 SQIVND (reference sequence).

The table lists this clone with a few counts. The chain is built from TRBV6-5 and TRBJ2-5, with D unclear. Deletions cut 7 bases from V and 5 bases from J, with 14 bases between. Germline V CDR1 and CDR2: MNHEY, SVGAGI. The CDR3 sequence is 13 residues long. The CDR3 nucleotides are TGTGCCAGCAAGGATCGGTACTTCGAGACCCAGTACTTC. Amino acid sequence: CASKDRYFETQYF.

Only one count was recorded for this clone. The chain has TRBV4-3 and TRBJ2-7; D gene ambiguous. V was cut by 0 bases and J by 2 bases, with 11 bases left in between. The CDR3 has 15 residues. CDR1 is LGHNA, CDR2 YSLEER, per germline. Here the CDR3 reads CASSQDHNTPYEQYF. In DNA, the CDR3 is TGCGCCAGCAGCCAAGATCATAATACGCCCTACGAGCAGTACTTC.

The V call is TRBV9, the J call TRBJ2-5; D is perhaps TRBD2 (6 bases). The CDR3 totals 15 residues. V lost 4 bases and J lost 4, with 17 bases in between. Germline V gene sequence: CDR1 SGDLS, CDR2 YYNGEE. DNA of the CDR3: TGTGCCAGCAGCCCGAGCGGACTACCGCGAGAGACCCAGTACTTC. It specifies CASSPSGLPRETQYF.

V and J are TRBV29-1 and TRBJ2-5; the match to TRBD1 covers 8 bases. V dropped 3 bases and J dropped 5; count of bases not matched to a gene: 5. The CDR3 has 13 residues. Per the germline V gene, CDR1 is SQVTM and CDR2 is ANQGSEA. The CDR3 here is CSVEGQGAETQYF. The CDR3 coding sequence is TGCAGCGTTGAGGGCCAGGGGGCCGAGACCCAGTACTTC.

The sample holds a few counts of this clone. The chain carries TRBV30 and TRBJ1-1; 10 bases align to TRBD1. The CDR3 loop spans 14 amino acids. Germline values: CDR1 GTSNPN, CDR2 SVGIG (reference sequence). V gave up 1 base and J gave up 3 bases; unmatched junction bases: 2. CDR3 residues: CAWSGQGAYTEAFF. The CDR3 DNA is TGTGCCTGGAGTGGACAGGGGGCCTACACTGAAGCTTTCTTT.

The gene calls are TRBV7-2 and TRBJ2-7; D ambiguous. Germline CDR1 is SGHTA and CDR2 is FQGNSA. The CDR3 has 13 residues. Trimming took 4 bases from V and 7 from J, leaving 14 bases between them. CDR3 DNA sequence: TGTGCCAGCAGCTACGACCCGACGAGTGAGCAGTACTTC. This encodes CASSYDPTSEQYF.

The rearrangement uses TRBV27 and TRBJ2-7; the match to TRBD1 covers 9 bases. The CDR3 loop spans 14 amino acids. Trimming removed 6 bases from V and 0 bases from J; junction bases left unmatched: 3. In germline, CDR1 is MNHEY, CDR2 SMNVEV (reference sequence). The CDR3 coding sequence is TGTGCCAGCAGCGGGACAGGGAGCTCCTACGAGCAGTACTTC. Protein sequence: CASSGTGSSYEQYF.

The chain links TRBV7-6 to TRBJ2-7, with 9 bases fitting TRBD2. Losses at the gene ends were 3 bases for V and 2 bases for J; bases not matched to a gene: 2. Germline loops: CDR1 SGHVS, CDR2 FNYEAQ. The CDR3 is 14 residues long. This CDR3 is CASSLPSGAYEQYF. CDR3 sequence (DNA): TGTGCCAGCAGCTTGCCTAGCGGGGCCTACGAGCAGTACTTC.

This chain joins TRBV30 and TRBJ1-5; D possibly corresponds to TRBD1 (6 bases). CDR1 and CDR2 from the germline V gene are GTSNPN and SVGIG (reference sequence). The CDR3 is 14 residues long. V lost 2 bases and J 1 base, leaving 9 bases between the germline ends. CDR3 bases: TGTGCCTGGAGTCTTACAGGGAGCAATCAGCCCCAGCATTTT. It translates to CAWSLTGSNQPQHF.

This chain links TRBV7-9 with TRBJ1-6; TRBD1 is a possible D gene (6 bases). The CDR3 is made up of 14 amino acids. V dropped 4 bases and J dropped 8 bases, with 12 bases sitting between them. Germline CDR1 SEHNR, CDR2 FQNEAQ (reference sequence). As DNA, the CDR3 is TGTGCCAGCAGCTCCGCGAAGGGGGATTCACCCCTCCACTTT. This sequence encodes CASSSAKGDSPLHF.

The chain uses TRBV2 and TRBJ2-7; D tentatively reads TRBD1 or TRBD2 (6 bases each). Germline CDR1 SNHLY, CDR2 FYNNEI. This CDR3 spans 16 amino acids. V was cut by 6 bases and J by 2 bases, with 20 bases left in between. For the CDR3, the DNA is TGTGCCAGCAGCGACCAAGGGGGGCCCTTCGCCTACGAGCAGTACTTC. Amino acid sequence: CASSDQGGPFAYEQYF.

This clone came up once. CDR3 nucleotides: TGCGCCAGCCGCCCGGGGCAAAGCAATCAGCCCCAGCATTTT. It yields the protein CASRPGQSNQPQHF. The genes are TRBV5-1 and TRBJ1-5; D might be TRBD1 (5 bases). Germline loops: CDR1 SGHRS, CDR2 YFSETQ. The CDR3 sequence is 14 residues long. V was trimmed by 7 bases and J by 1 base, leaving 12 bases between them.

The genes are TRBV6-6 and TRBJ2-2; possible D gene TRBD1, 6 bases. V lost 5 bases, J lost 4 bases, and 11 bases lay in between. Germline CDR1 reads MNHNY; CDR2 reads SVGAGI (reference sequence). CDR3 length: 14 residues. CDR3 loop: CASSLQGFTGELFF. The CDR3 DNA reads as TGTGCCAGCAGTCTACAGGGTTTCACCGGGGAGCTGTTTTTT.

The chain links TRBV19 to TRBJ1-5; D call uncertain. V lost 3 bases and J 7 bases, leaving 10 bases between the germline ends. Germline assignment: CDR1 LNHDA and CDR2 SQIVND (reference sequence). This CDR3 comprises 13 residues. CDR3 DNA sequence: TGTGCCAGTAGTATGAAGGGCGGCCAGCCCCAGCATTTT. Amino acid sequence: CASSMKGGQPQHF. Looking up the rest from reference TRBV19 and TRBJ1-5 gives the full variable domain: DGGITQSPKYLFRKEGQNVTLSCEQNLNHDAMYWYRQDPGQGLRLIYYSQIVNDFQKGDIAEGYSVSREKKESFPLTVTSAQKNPTAFYLCASSMKGGQPQHFGDGTRLSIL.

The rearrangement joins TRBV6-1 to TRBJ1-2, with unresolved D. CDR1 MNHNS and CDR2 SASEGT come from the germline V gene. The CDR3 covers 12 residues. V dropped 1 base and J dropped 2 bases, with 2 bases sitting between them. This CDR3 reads CASSEGNYGYTF. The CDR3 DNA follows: TGTGCCAGCAGTGAAGGCAACTATGGCTACACCTTC.

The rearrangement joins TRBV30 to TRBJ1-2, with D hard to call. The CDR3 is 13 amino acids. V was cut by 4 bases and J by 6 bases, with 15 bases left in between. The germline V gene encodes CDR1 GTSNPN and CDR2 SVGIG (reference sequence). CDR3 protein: CAWIGSGSHGYTF. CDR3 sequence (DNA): TGTGCCTGGATAGGGTCCGGCTCCCATGGCTACACCTTC.

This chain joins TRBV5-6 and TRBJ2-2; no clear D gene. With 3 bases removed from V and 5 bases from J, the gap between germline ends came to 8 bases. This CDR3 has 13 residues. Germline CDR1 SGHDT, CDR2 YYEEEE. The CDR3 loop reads CASSYVLTGELFF. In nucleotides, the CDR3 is TGTGCCAGCAGCTACGTCCTGACCGGGGAGCTGTTTTTT.

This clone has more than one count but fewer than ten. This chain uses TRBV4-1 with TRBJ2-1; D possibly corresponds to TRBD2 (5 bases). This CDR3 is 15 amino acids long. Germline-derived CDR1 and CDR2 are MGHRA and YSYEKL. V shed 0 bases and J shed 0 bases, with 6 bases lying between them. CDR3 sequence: CASSQEGSSYNEQFF. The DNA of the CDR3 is TGCGCCAGCAGCCAAGAAGGGAGCTCCTACAATGAGCAGTTCTTC.